This passage covers 17 T cell receptor beta chains from one sample sequenced in a study of shared clonotypes between healthy human individuals. Clones were sequenced by immunoSEQ multiplex PCR, and TCRdb holds only the in-frame ones, with some missing. Among 95,000 to 120,000 clones listed, roughly two thirds were seen once. The sample consisted of memory CD8+ T cells sorted from blood. As to subset: CD45RO+ cells pooled with CCR7-negative TemRA cells. These receptors were obtained from a young woman in good health.

The chain has TRBV19 and TRBJ2-3; D ambiguous. The germline V gene encodes CDR1 LNHDA and CDR2 SQIVND (reference sequence). The ends were cut back, 5 bases at V and 2 bases at J, with 5 bases in the middle. The CDR3 spans 12 residues. CDR3 residues: CASSPDTDTQYF. The CDR3 nucleotides are TGTGCCAGTAGTCCGGACACAGATACGCAGTATTTT.

This clone was detected only once. Given a much more abundant clone one base away, this may be a read error. The chain combines TRBV4-1 with TRBJ1-1, with D tentatively TRBD1 (5 bases). V dropped 0 bases and J dropped 3 bases, with 5 bases sitting between them. CDR1 and CDR2 (germline): MGHRA, YSYEKL. This CDR3 has 13 residues. The DNA of the CDR3 is TGCGCCAGCAGCCAAGACAGGGACACTGAAGCTTTCTTT. It encodes CASSQDRDTEAFF.

This clone was recorded a few times. The chain uses TRBV30 and TRBJ1-2, with D perhaps TRBD1 (5 bases). The CDR3 contains 13 residues. The germline V and J ends were trimmed by 0 bases and 4 bases, with 9 bases remaining between them. Germline V gene lookup returns CDR1 GTSNPN and CDR2 SVGIG (reference sequence). CDR3 coding DNA: TGTGCCTGGAGTGTTGGGGGAGGCTATGGCTACACCTTC. Protein product: CAWSVGGGYGYTF. The full variable domain, completed using reference TRBV30 and TRBJ1-2, is SQTIHQWPATLVQPVGSPLSLECTVEGTSNPNLYWYRQAAGRGLQLLFYSVGIGQISSEVPQNLSASRPQDRQFILSSKKLLLSDSGFYLCAWSVGGGYGYTFGSGTRLTVV.

The V and J genes are TRBV6-5 and TRBJ2-7; D gene uncertain. Germline V gene lookup returns CDR1 MNHEY and CDR2 SVGAGI. V was trimmed by 3 bases and J by 2 bases, leaving 11 bases between them. The CDR3 length is 14 residues. CDR3 loop: CASSYGGLTYEQYF. The CDR3 region has the DNA TGTGCCAGCAGTTATGGCGGATTGACCTACGAGCAGTACTTC.

The chain combines TRBV27 with TRBJ1-2; 11 nucleotides agree with TRBD1. The V and J ends lost 5 bases and 4 bases, in that order; junction bases with no gene match: 18. This CDR3 spans 19 amino acids. Germline lookup yields CDR1 MNHEY and CDR2 SMNVEV (reference sequence). CDR3 DNA sequence: TGTGCCAGCAGTCCGAGGACAGGGGGCGGGCCACCGAACACCTATGGCTACACCTTC. This sequence encodes CASSPRTGGGPPNTYGYTF.

The sample holds a few counts of this clone. The chain uses TRBV6-4 and TRBJ1-5; D gene unclear. This CDR3 spans 15 amino acids. V was trimmed by 0 bases and J by 2 bases, leaving 8 bases between them. From germline, CDR1 is MRHNA and CDR2 SNTAGT. CDR3 residues: CASSDSEQGNQPQHF. The DNA for the CDR3 is TGTGCCAGCAGTGACTCAGAGCAGGGCAATCAGCCCCAGCATTTT.

J is TRBJ2-5 and V is TRBV7-8; weak D call: TRBD2 (6 bases). Germline CDR1 and CDR2: SGHVS and FQNEAQ. The V end was cut by 5 bases, the J end by 5 bases, with 18 bases between. This CDR3 comprises 15 residues. The CDR3 protein is CASSPERGGRETQYF. CDR3 DNA: TGTGCCAGCAGCCCCGAGAGAGGAGGGCGTGAGACCCAGTACTTC.

This chain joins TRBV29-1 and TRBJ2-5; 9 bases match TRBD2. TRBJ2-7 matches the DNA end more closely, so the J call is doubtful. The CDR3 runs 13 residues. CDR1 is SQVTM and CDR2 is ANQGSEA in the germline V gene. As DNA, the CDR3 is TGCAGCGGGGCTAGCGGGATCGCCTACGAGCAGTACTTC. Protein product: CSGASGIAYEQYF.

V gene TRBV6-4 combines with J gene TRBJ2-3; D not certain. Trimming shortened V by 0 bases and J by 2 bases, and 3 bases separated the two germline ends. Germline loops: CDR1 MRHNA, CDR2 SNTAGT. This CDR3 contains 13 residues. The CDR3 is CASSDSPTDTQYF. Written as DNA, the CDR3 is TGTGCCAGCAGTGACTCCCCCACAGATACGCAGTATTTT.

This sequence joins TRBV2 and TRBJ1-4; D is ambiguous. V was trimmed by 5 bases and J by 3 bases, leaving 1 base between them. The CDR3 has 11 amino acids. Germline V gene sequence: CDR1 SNHLY, CDR2 FYNNEI. CDR3 protein: CASSSNEKLFF. As DNA, the CDR3 is TGTGCCAGCAGTTCTAATGAAAAACTGTTTTTT.

V is TRBV18 and J is TRBJ1-2; D is ambiguous. This CDR3 contains 15 residues. The V and J ends lost 1 base and 4 bases respectively, with 13 bases between them. From germline, CDR1 is KGHSH and CDR2 LQKENI. In DNA form, the CDR3 reads TGTGCCAGCTCACCACAGTGGGGATACCCCTATGGCTACACCTTC. The encoded protein is CASSPQWGYPYGYTF.

Here the CDR3 reads CASSSREAQTGANVLTF. For the CDR3, the DNA is TGTGCCAGCAGTTCCAGGGAGGCCCAAACTGGGGCCAACGTCCTGACTTTC. This chain links TRBV27 with TRBJ2-6, with D perhaps matching TRBD2 (6 bases). The length of the CDR3 is 17 residues. CDR1 and CDR2 from the germline V gene are MNHEY and SMNVEV (reference sequence). V lost 4 bases and J 2 bases, leaving 15 bases between the germline ends.

This chain joins TRBV7-8 and TRBJ1-5, with 9 bases that match TRBD1. V lost 6 bases and J lost 4; bases outside the gene matches: 16. Looked up from germline, CDR1 is SGHVS and CDR2 is FQNEAQ. The CDR3 length is 18 residues. For the CDR3, the DNA is TGTGCCAGCAGTACAGACAGGGGGGGCCTTGGTGTGAATCAGCCCCAGCATTTT. Its translation: CASSTDRGGLGVNQPQHF.

CDR3 DNA: TGTGCCAGCAGCCCTGACGGGCGGGGTGGCTACACCTTC. Residues: CASSPDGRGGYTF. This chain joins TRBV5-4 and TRBJ1-2; D not resolved. This CDR3 comprises 13 residues. Germline loops: CDR1 SGHNT, CDR2 YYREEE (reference sequence). The V and J ends lost 4 bases and 7 bases respectively, with 14 bases between them.

This clone showed up just once. The V call is TRBV13, the J call TRBJ2-1; D is uncertain. CDR1 PRHDT and CDR2 FYEKMQ come from the germline V gene (reference sequence). V dropped 2 bases and J dropped 8 bases, with 4 bases sitting between them. The CDR3 contains 11 residues. For the CDR3, the DNA is TGTGCCAGCAGCTTACGACATGAGCAGTTCTTC. It codes for CASSLRHEQFF.

This clone was detected once. The V call is TRBV7-9, the J call TRBJ1-2; D perhaps matches TRBD1 (5 bases). V shed 5 bases and J shed 7 bases, with 17 bases lying between them. In germline, CDR1 is SEHNR, CDR2 FQNEAQ (reference sequence). CDR3 size: 14 residues. The CDR3 loop is CASSPGGMLGGYTF. CDR3 DNA: TGTGCCAGCAGCCCCGGGGGGATGCTTGGTGGCTACACCTTC.

V and J are TRBV19 and TRBJ1-5; 7 nucleotides match TRBD1. Germline V gene lookup returns CDR1 LNHDA and CDR2 SQIVND (reference sequence). There are 16 residues in the CDR3. V gave up 7 bases and J gave up 2 bases; unmatched junction bases: 11. In nucleotides, the CDR3 is TGTGCCAGTACCCCACAGGGGAGAGGCGGCAATCAGCCCCAGCATTTT. It yields the protein CASTPQGRGGNQPQHF.